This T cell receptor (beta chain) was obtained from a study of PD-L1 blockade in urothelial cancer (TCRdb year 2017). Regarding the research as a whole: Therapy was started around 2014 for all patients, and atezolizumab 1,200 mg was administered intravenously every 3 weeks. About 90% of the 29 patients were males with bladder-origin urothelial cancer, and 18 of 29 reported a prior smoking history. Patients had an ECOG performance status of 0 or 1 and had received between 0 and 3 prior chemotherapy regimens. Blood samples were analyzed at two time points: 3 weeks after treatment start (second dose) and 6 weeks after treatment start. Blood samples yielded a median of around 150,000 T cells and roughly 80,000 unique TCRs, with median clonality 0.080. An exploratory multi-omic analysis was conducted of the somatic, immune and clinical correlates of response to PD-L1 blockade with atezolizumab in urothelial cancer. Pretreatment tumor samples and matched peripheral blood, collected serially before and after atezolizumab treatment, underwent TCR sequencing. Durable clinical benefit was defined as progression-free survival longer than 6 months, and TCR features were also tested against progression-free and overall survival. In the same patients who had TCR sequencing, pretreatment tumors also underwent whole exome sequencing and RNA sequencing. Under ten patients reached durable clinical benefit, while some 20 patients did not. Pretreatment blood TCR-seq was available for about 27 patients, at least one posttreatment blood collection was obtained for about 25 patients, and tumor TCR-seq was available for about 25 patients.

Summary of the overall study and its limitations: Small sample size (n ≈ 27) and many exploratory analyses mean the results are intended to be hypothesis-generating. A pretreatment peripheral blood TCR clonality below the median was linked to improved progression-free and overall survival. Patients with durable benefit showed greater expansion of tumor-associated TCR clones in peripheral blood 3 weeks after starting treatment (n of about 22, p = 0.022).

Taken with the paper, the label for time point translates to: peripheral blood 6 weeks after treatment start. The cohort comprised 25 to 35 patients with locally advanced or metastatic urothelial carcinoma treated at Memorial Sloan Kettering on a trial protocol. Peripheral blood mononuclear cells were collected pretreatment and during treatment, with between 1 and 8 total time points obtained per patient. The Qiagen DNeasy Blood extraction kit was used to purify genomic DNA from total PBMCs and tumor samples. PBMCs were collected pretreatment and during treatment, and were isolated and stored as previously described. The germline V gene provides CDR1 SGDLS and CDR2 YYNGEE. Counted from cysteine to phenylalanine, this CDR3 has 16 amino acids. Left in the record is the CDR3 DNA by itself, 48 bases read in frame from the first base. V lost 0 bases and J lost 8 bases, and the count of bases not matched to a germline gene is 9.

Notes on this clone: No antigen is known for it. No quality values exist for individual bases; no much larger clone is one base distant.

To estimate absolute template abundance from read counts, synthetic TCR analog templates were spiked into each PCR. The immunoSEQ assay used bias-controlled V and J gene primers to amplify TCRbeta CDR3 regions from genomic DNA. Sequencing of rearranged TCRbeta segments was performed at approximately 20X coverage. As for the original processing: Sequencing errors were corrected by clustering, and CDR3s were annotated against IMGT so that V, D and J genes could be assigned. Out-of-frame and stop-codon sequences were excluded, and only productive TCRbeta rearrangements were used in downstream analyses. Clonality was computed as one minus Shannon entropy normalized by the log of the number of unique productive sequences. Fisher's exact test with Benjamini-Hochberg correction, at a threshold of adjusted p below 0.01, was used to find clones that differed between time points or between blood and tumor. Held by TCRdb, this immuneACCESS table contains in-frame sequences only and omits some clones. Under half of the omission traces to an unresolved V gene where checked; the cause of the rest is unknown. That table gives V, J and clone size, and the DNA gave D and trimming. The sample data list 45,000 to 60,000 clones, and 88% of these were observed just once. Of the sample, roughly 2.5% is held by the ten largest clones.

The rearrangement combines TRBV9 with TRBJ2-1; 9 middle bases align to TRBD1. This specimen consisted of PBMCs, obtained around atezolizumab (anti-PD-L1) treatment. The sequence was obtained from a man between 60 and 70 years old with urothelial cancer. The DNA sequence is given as TGTGCCAGCAGCGTAGTGGGACAGGGCGGAATTGATGAGCAGTTCTTC. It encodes CASSVVGQGGIDEQFF.